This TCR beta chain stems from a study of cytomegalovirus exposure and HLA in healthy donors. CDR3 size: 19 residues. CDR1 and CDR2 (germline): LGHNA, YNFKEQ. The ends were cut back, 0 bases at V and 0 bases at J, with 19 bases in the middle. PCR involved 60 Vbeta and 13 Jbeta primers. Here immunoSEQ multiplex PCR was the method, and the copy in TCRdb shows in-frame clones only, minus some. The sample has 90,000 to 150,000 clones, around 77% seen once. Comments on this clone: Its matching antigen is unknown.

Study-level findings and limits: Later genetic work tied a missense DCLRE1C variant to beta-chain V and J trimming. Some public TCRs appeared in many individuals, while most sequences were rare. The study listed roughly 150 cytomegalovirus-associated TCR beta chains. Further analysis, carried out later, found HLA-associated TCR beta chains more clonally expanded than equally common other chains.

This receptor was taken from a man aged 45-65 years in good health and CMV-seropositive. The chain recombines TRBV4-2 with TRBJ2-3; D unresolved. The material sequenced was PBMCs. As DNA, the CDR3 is TGTGCCAGCAGCCAAGACGTAGACGTAGACTCCTCTAGCACAGATACGCAGTATTTT. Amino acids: CASSQDVDVDSSSTDTQYF.